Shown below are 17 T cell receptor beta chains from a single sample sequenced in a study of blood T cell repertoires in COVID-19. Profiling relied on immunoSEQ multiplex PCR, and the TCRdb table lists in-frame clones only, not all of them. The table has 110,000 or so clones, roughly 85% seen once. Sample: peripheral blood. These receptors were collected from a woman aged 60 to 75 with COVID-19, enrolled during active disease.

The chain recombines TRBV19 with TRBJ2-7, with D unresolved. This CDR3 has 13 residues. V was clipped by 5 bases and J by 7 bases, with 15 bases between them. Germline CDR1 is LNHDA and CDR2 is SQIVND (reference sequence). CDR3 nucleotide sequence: TGTGCCAGTAGTCGGAACAGAATTGGGGAGCAGTACTTC. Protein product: CASSRNRIGEQYF.

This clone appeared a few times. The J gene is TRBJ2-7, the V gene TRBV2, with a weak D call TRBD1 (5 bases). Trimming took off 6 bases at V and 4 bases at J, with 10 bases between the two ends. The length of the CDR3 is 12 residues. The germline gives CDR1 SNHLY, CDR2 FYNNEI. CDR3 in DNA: TGTGCCAGCAGGCAGGGTCTGTACGAGCAGTACTTC. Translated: CASRQGLYEQYF.

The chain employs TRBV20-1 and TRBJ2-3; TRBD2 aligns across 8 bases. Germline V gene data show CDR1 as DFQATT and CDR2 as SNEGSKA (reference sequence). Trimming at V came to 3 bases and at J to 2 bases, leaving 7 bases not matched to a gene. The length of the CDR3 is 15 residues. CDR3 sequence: CSASAAGGPTDTQYF. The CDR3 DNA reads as TGCAGTGCTAGTGCGGCGGGGGGACCCACAGATACGCAGTATTTT.

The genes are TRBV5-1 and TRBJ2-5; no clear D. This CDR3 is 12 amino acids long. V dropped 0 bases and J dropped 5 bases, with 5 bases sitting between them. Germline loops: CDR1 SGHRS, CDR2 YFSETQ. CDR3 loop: CASSLGEETQYF. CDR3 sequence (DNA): TGCGCCAGCAGCTTGGGAGAGGAGACCCAGTACTTC.

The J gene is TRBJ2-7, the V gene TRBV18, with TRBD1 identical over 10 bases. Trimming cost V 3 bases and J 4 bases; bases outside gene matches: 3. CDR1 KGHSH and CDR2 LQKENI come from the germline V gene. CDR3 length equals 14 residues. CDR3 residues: CASSPLDRGYEQYF. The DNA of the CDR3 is TGTGCCAGCTCACCGCTGGACAGGGGGTACGAGCAGTACTTC.

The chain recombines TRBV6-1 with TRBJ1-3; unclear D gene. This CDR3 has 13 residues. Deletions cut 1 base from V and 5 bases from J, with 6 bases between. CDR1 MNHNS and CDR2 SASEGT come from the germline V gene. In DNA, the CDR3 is TGTGCCAGCAGTGAAGGGCCGAGAAACACCATATATTTT. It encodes CASSEGPRNTIYF.

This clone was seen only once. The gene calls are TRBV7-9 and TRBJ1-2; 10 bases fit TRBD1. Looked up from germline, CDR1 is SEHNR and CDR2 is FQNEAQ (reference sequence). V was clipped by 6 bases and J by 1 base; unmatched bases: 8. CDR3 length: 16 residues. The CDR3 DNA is TGTGCCAGCAGTTCAGGACAGGGGGTCGTTAACTATGGCTACACCTTC. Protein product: CASSSGQGVVNYGYTF.

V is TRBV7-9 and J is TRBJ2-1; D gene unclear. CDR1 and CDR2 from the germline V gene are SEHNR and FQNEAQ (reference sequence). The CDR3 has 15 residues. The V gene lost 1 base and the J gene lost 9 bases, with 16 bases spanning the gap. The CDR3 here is CASSLGSSQATEQFF. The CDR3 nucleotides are TGTGCCAGCAGCTTAGGTAGCTCCCAAGCCACTGAGCAGTTCTTC.

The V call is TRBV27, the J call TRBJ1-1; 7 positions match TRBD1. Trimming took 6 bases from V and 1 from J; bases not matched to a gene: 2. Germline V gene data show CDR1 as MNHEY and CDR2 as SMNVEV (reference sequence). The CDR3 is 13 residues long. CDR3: CASRDRPNTEAFF. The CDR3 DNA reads TGTGCCAGCAGGGACAGGCCGAACACTGAAGCTTTCTTT.

The CDR3 DNA reads TGTGCCAGCAGCTTGGTTAACCAGTTCAACCTGTACGAGCAGTACTTC. This codes for CASSLVNQFNLYEQYF. The chain carries TRBV5-8 and TRBJ2-7; D call uncertain. With 0 bases removed from V and 4 bases from J, the gap between germline ends came to 17 bases. CDR3 length: 16 residues. The germline V gene has CDR1 SGHTS and CDR2 YDEGEE.

The CDR3 spells CASSLAAGIRSYEQYF. In DNA form, the CDR3 reads TGCGCCAGCAGCTTGGCTGCGGGGATAAGGTCCTACGAGCAGTACTTC. V usage is TRBV5-1 and J usage is TRBJ2-7, with TRBD2 as a possible D gene (6 bases). Germline lookup yields CDR1 SGHRS and CDR2 YFSETQ. The CDR3 covers 16 residues. The V end was cut by 0 bases, the J end by 1 base, with 14 bases between.

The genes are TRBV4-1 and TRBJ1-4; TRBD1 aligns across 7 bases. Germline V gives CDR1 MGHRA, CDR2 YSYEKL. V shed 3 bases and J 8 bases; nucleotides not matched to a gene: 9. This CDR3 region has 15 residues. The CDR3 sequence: CASSQGLTGAEKLFF. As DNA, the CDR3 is TGCGCCAGCAGCCAGGGTTTAACAGGGGCGGAAAAACTGTTTTTT.

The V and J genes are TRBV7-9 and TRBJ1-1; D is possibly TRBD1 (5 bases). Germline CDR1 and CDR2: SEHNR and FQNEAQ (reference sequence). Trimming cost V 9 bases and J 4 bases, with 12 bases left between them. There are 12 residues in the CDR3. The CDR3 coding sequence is TGTGCCAGTAGACCGGGGGGCACTGAAGCTTTCTTT. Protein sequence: CASRPGGTEAFF. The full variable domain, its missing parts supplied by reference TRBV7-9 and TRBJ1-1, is DTGVSQNPRHKITKRGQNVTFRCDPISEHNRLYWYRQTLGQGPEFLTYFQNEAQLEKSRLLSDRFSAERPKGSFSTLEIQRTEQGDSAMYLCASRPGGTEAFFGQGTRLTVV.

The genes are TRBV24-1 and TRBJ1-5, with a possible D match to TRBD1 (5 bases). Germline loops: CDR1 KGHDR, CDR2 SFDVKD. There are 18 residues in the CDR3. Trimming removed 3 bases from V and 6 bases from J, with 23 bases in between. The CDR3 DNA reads TGTGCCACCAGTGATCGTCGCGGGATCAGGGTTGTAACTCAGCCCCAGCATTTT. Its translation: CATSDRRGIRVVTQPQHF.

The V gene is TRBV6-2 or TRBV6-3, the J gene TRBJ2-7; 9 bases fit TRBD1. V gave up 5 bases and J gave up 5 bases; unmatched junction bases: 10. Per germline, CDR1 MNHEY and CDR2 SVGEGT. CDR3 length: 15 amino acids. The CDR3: CASSTDRGKLHEQYF. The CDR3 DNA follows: TGTGCCAGCAGTACTGACAGGGGGAAATTACACGAGCAGTACTTC.

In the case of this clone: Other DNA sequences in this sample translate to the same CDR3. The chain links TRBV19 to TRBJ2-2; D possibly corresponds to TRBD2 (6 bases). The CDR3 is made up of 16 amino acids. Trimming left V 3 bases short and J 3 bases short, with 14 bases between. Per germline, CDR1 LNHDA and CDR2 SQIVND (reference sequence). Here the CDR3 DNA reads TGTGCCAGTAGTATCCCCCCGGGAGCCCACACCGGGGAGCTGTTTTTT. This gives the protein CASSIPPGAHTGELFF.

CDR3 region: CASSLRNSPLHF. As DNA, the CDR3 is TGTGCCAGCAGCCTACGTAATTCACCCCTCCACTTT. The V gene is TRBV11-2, the J gene TRBJ1-6; D gene ambiguous. The germline gives CDR1 SGHAT, CDR2 FQNNGV. The CDR3 is 12 amino acids. V was pared by 5 bases and J by 6 bases, with 5 bases between.